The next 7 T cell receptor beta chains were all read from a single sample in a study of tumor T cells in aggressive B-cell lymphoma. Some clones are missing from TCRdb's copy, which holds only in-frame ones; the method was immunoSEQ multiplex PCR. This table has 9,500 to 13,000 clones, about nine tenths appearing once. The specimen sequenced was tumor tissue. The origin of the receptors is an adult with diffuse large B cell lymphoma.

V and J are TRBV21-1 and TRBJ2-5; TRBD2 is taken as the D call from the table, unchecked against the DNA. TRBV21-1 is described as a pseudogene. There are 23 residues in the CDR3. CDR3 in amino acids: CASSELKPATGGSLAGDGETQYF. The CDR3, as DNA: TGTGCCAGCAGCGAGCTAAAACCGGCGACAGGGGGCTCACTAGCGGGAGATGGAGAGACCCAGTACTTC.

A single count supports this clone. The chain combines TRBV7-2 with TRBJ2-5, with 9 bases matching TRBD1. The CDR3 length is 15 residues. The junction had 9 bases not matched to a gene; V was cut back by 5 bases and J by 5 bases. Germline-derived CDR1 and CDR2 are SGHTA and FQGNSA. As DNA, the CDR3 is TGTGCCAGCAGCACCCTTACAGGGGGCGGCGAGACCCAGTACTTC. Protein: CASSTLTGGGETQYF.

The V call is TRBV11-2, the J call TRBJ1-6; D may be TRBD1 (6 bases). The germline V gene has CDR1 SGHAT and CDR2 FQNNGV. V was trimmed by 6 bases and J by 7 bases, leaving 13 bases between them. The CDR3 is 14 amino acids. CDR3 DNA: TGTGCCAGCAGGTTTGGGCAGGGGAATTCACCCCTCCACTTT. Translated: CASRFGQGNSPLHF.

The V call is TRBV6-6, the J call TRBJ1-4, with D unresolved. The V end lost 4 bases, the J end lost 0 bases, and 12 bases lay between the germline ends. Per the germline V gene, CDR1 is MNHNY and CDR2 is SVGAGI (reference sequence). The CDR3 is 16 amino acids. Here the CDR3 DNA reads TGTGCCAGCAGTTCCATAGGAGGCGCAACTAATGAAAAACTGTTTTTT. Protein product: CASSSIGGATNEKLFF.

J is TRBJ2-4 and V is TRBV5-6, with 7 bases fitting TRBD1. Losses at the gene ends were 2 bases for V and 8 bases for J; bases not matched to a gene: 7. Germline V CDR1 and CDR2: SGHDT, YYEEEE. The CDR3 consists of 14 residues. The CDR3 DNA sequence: TGTGCCAGCAGCTTCGGCAGGGGGATACACATTCAGTACTTC. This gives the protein CASSFGRGIHIQYF.

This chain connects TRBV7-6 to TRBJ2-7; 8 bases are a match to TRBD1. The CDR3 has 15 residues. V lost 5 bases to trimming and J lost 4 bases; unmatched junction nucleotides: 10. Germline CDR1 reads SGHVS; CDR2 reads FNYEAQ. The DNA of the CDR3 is TGTGCCAGCAGCCCACTAGGACAGGGTGGGTACGAGCAGTACTTC. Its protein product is CASSPLGQGGYEQYF.

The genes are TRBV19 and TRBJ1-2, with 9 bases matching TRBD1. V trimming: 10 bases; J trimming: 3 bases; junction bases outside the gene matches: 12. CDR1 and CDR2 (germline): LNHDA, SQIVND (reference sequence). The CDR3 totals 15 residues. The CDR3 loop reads CATFKGQGKDYGYTF. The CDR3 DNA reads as TGTGCCACCTTTAAAGGACAGGGGAAGGACTATGGCTACACCTTC.